What follows is one T cell receptor (beta chain) and its context. Its antigen is unidentified. CDR1 SGHTA and CDR2 FQGNSA come from the germline V gene. V dropped 4 bases and J dropped 2; count of bases not matched to a gene: 7. The CDR3 covers 18 residues. Clones were read by immunoSEQ multiplex PCR, and TCRdb kept only the in-frame ones, dropping some. Of about 73,000 clones listed, 84% were seen once; the top ten hold about 2.4%. This specimen belongs to a study of OX40 agonist ivuxolimab in advanced cancers. General study findings and limits: CD4+ and CD8+ blood T cells expanded clonally by week 6 at 0.1 to 3.0 mg/kg. It was not determined which antigens were specifically recognized by the peripheral T cells that had undergone clonal expansion. More expanded clones were seen, on average, in CD8+ T cells than in CD4+.

Autoimmune disease history or systemic immunosuppression led to patient exclusion. The material sequenced was CD4+ or CD8+ T cells sorted from blood, taken in a trial of the OX40 agonist ivuxolimab. The TCR sequence derives from an adult with an advanced solid tumor such as melanoma, head and neck, liver or kidney cancer. This chain links TRBV7-2 with TRBJ2-6; 11 nucleotides match TRBD2. DNA for the CDR3: TGTGCCAGCAGCTACGGACTAGCGGGTGGGCCTGGGGCCAACGTCCTGACTTTC. This translates into CASSYGLAGGPGANVLTF.